The rows below give T cell receptor beta chains drawn from one sample of a study of T cell changes during pregnancy in multiple sclerosis. Sequencing used immunoSEQ multiplex PCR; TCRdb keeps in-frame clones, though not all of them. In the table there are about 89,000 clones, approximately 94% of which are singletons. The input for sequencing was peripheral blood, taken in the third trimester of pregnancy. The receptors stem from a female donor with multiple sclerosis, enrolled in a pregnancy study. Each CDR3 is given with its conserved first and last residue. The order of the fields is V gene, J gene, CDR3 protein.

v_call: TRBV15; j_call: TRBJ2-1; cdr3_aa: CATSSFPGAYEQFF
v_call: TRBV19; j_call: TRBJ2-7; cdr3_aa: CASSIGYEQYF
v_call: TRBV5-1; j_call: TRBJ2-2; cdr3_aa: CASSLAGGNTGELFF
v_call: TRBV7-3; j_call: TRBJ2-1; cdr3_aa: CASSLESGLADNEQFF
v_call: TRBV27; j_call: TRBJ2-7; cdr3_aa: CASSSTGTSVMEQYF
v_call: TRBV7-8; j_call: TRBJ2-7; cdr3_aa: CASSPRQGVPYEQYF
v_call: TRBV7-3; j_call: TRBJ1-1; cdr3_aa: CASSLGGSEAFF
v_call: TRBV28; j_call: TRBJ2-1; cdr3_aa: CASSPRRVNEQFF
v_call: TRBV7-3; j_call: TRBJ1-5; cdr3_aa: CASSLSPGLGPQHF
v_call: TRBV5-5; j_call: TRBJ1-4; cdr3_aa: CASSSEGGTNEKLFF
v_call: TRBV7-9; j_call: TRBJ2-3; cdr3_aa: CASSPADSSDTQYF
v_call: TRBV2; j_call: TRBJ1-1; cdr3_aa: CASSEREGGRAEAFF
v_call: TRBV19; j_call: TRBJ1-1; cdr3_aa: CASSSGQGNTEAFF
v_call: TRBV5-1; j_call: TRBJ2-1; cdr3_aa: CASSFGRLGLAFEQFF
v_call: TRBV6-6; j_call: TRBJ1-4; cdr3_aa: CASRDRGYLEKLFF
v_call: TRBV5-1; j_call: TRBJ1-4; cdr3_aa: CASSPGTGGEKLFF
v_call: TRBV28; j_call: TRBJ2-1; cdr3_aa: CASSLPPTSWSSYNEQFF
v_call: TRBV27; j_call: TRBJ1-1; cdr3_aa: CASSSGDRGNTEAFF
v_call: TRBV5-1; j_call: TRBJ2-5; cdr3_aa: CASSRAGEETQYF
v_call: TRBV5-1; j_call: TRBJ2-1; cdr3_aa: CASSLTTSRSADNEQFF
v_call: TRBV29-1; j_call: TRBJ1-1; cdr3_aa: CSSSAVVNTEAFF
v_call: TRBV25-1; j_call: TRBJ2-2; cdr3_aa: CASSARRNTGELFF
v_call: TRBV7-8; j_call: TRBJ1-5; cdr3_aa: CASSLARLNQPQHF
v_call: TRBV7-7; j_call: TRBJ2-1; cdr3_aa: CASSLSTGRVDEQFF
v_call: TRBV28; j_call: TRBJ1-1; cdr3_aa: CASSSLRDWTEAFF
v_call: TRBV28; j_call: TRBJ2-1; cdr3_aa: CASSFPRRAYNEQFF
v_call: TRBV14; j_call: TRBJ2-1; cdr3_aa: CASSQVRGNEQFF
v_call: TRBV5-4; j_call: TRBJ1-1; cdr3_aa: CASSQGAGQGSAEAFF
v_call: TRBV10-1; j_call: TRBJ2-7; cdr3_aa: CASPSGSAYEQYF
v_call: TRBV27; j_call: TRBJ1-2; cdr3_aa: CASSYRDKAGGYTF
v_call: TRBV6-1; j_call: TRBJ2-5; cdr3_aa: CASSEATGGEYF
v_call: TRBV11-2; j_call: TRBJ1-1; cdr3_aa: CASSTGTGLGTEAFF
v_call: TRBV19; j_call: TRBJ1-4; cdr3_aa: CASSIGDSGKLFF
v_call: TRBV5-5; j_call: TRBJ1-1; cdr3_aa: CASSESGVREAFF
v_call: TRBV6-5; j_call: TRBJ1-1; cdr3_aa: CASSYERRANAEAFF
v_call: TRBV27; j_call: TRBJ2-1; cdr3_aa: CASSLFGTRVGSSYNEQFF
v_call: TRBV15; j_call: TRBJ2-3; cdr3_aa: CATSSSGSPPRTDTQYF
v_call: TRBV5-4; j_call: TRBJ2-3; cdr3_aa: CASSLAGQGDADTQYF
v_call: TRBV6-5; j_call: TRBJ1-5; cdr3_aa: CASSLQGYSNQPQHF
v_call: TRBV9; j_call: TRBJ1-1; cdr3_aa: CASSSQRSSTEAFF
v_call: TRBV28; j_call: TRBJ1-1; cdr3_aa: CASSFTGRRYTEAFF
v_call: TRBV4-3; j_call: TRBJ2-1; cdr3_aa: CASSQDGGGTSGSPPYNEQFF
v_call: TRBV2; j_call: TRBJ2-6; cdr3_aa: CASSDYSSGANVLTF
v_call: TRBV19; j_call: TRBJ1-3; cdr3_aa: CASTPWGEATGNTIYF
v_call: TRBV9; j_call: TRBJ2-2; cdr3_aa: CASSVVLAENTGELFF
v_call: TRBV7-2; j_call: TRBJ2-7; cdr3_aa: CASSFRLAGGRYEQYF
v_call: TRBV19; j_call: TRBJ1-1; cdr3_aa: CASSGWTGVGAEAFF
v_call: TRBV15; j_call: TRBJ1-4; cdr3_aa: CATSSLVTGRKEKLFF
v_call: TRBV29-1; j_call: TRBJ2-1; cdr3_aa: CSVEDNLLAPRGNEQFF
v_call: TRBV19; j_call: TRBJ2-1; cdr3_aa: CASSYYSYNEQFF
v_call: TRBV25-1; j_call: TRBJ2-2; cdr3_aa: CASSRQGGAGELFF
v_call: TRBV30; j_call: TRBJ2-1; cdr3_aa: CAWTRTAAEQFF
v_call: TRBV4-3; j_call: TRBJ2-2; cdr3_aa: CASSQTTGGAGTGELFF